This TCR beta chain appears in the sequencing data of a study of blood T cell repertoires in COVID-19. As for the study in general: From the United States, Italy and Spain came samples of acute and convalescent COVID-19. PBMCs, B-cell-depleted T cells, or T cells were the source of the cDNA or gDNA that made up the material.

Germline CDR1 reads GTSNPN; CDR2 reads SVGIG (reference sequence). V dropped 0 bases and J dropped 8 bases, with 10 bases sitting between them. The CDR3 is 12 residues long. Comments on this clone: Other DNA sequences from this sample encode an identical CDR3 as well.

Authors' data handling: Amplification with reference gene primers provided the estimates of nucleated cell counts. Produced via immunoSEQ multiplex PCR; TCRdb's table is partial and in-frame only. For V, J and clone size, that table is used; D and trimming come from the DNA. The profile shows fewer than 250,000 clones, about 91% of them singletons. The sequenced material came from peripheral blood. The chain links TRBV30 to TRBJ1-2; no firm D call. The sequence derives from a woman aged 40 to 50 with acute or convalescent COVID-19. Here the CDR3 DNA reads TGTGCCTGGAGTGTCAGCGCGGGGGGCTACACCTTC. Its protein is CAWSVSAGGYTF.